This T cell receptor (beta chain) was profiled in a study of beta chain features in type 1 diabetes. Whole-study findings and limits: All four CD4+ subsets of Type 1 diabetes patients contained TCRB CDR3s that were moderately but significantly shorter.

In this sample, this clone turned up a few times. Its antigen is undetermined. The same CDR3 is also encoded by other DNA sequences in this sample. Of the isolated RNA, all was reverse transcribed, and so the sequenced material was expressed TCRB transcripts. Sequenced by immunoSEQ multiplex PCR; TCRdb stores in-frame clones only, minus some. The profile shows 630,000 or so clones, about an eighth of them singletons. Trimming took off 0 bases at V and 2 bases at J, with 5 bases between the two ends. Per germline, CDR1 SGDLS and CDR2 YYNGEE. The CDR3 runs to 13 residues. Sequencing was done on a sample of naive CD4+ T cells from blood. The J gene is TRBJ1-1, the V gene TRBV9; D not certain. This clonotype originated in a man aged 18-30 years with type 1 diabetes. The CDR3 sequence is CASSVDSNTEAFF. CDR3 DNA sequence: TGTGCCAGCAGCGTAGACAGTAACACTGAAGCTTTCTTT.